This record covers a single TCR beta chain. This sample stems from a study of CD4+ T cells in melanoma. Profiling relied on immunoSEQ multiplex PCR, and the TCRdb table lists in-frame clones only, not all of them. The sample yields around 5,400 clones, about 61% seen once. This CDR3 is 12 amino acids long. The ends were cut back, 4 bases at V and 6 bases at J, with 9 bases in the middle. The germline gives CDR1 SGDLS, CDR2 YYNGEE. The material sequenced was cells from a culture (not recorded whether cultured in vitro). The chain combines TRBV9 with TRBJ2-3; D gene unclear. The receptor comes from a human donor with melanoma. The CDR3 DNA follows: TGTGCCAGCAGCTCTCCGCTGGATACGCAGTATTTT. Translation: CASSSPLDTQYF.